A single TCR beta chain is shown here with its context. A much larger clone sits a single nucleotide away, making a read error possible. This entry belongs to a study of molecular identifiers for immune sequencing clone quantification. Each CDR3 protein gets one entry after TCRdb re-called the PCR reads with MiXCR. Of approximately 550,000 distinct CDR3 sequences listed, around a fifth are singletons. The CDR3 has 14 amino acids. Germline V gives CDR1 PRHDT, CDR2 FYEKMQ (reference sequence). The trim removed 5 bases at V and 6 bases at J, leaving 3 bases unmatched. Source material: naive CD8+ T cells from blood, with Jurkat cell RNA spiked in. Subset defined: FACS-sorted CD8+CD4-CCR7+CD45RA+ naive T cells. V gene TRBV13 combines with J gene TRBJ2-2; the match to TRBD1 covers 10 bases. This sequence originates from a human donor in good health. Some libraries in this study had Jurkat cell RNA spiked in. Written as DNA, the CDR3 is TGTGCCAGCAGCCGGGACAGGGGACCCGGGGAGCTGTTTTTT. It translates to CASSRDRGPGELFF. The full variable domain, completed using reference TRBV13 and TRBJ2-2, is AAGVIQSPRHLIKEKRETATLKCYPIPRHDTVYWYQQGPGQDPQFLISFYEKMQSDKGSIPDRFSAQQFSDYHSELNMSSLELGDSALYFCASSRDRGPGELFFGEGSRLTVL.